The 2 T cell receptor beta chains below all came from one sample that was sequenced in a study. Via MiXCR, TCRdb re-called the RT-PCR reads, giving one row per CDR3 protein. The top ten hold about 3.9% of the sample, which has about 680,000 distinct CDR3 sequences, around 14% seen once. Sequenced: memory CD4+ T cells from blood. Every receptor here comes from a female donor in good health, serving as a healthy control.

This clonotype was observed many times. The chain uses TRBV7-8 and TRBJ2-1; possibly TRBD2 for D (6 bases). The CDR3 length is 15 residues. The germline gives CDR1 SGHVS, CDR2 FQNEAQ. Trimming removed 5 bases at V and 1 base at J, with 12 bases between. The CDR3 region is CASSQRVASYNEQFF. The CDR3, as DNA: TGTGCCAGCAGCCAGCGGGTAGCATCCTACAATGAGCAGTTCTTC.

The table lists this clonotype with many counts. V usage is TRBV4-3 and J usage is TRBJ2-7; 9 positions match TRBD1. The germline V gene encodes CDR1 LGHNA and CDR2 YSLEER. Unmatched junction bases numbered 6, after V lost 0 bases and J lost 3 bases. CDR3 size: 16 residues. Here the CDR3 reads CASSQEKGQGYYEQYF. CDR3 sequence (DNA): TGCGCCAGCAGCCAAGAGAAGGGACAGGGATACTACGAGCAGTACTTC.